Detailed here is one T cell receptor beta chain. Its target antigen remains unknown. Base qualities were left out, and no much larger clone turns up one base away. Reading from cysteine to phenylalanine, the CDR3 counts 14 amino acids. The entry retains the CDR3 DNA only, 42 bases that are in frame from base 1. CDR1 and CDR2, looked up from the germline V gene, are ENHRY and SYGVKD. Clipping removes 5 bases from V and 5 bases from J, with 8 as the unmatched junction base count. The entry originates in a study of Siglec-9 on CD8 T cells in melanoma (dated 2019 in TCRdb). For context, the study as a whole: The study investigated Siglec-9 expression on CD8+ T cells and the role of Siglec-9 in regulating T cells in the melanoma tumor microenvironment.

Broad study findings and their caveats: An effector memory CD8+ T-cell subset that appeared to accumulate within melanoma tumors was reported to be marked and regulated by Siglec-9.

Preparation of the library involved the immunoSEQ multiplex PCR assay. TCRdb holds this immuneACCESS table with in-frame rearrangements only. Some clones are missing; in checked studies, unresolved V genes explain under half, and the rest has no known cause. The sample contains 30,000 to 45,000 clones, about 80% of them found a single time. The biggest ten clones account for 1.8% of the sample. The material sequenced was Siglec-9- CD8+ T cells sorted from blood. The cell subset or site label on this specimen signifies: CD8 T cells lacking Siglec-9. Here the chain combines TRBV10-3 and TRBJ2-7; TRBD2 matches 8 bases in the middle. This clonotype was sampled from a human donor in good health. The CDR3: CAISLSGSQDEQYF. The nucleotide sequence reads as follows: TGTGCCATCAGTTTAAGCGGGAGCCAGGACGAGCAGTACTTC.